This TCR beta chain was found in a study of molecular identifiers for immune sequencing clone quantification. Findings and limits, study-wide: Over 97% of effector molecules, but under 1% in naive cells, were held by clones with more than 20 RNA copies. Even with some 1 million naive cells present, spiked Jurkat TCR RNA from one cell was reportedly detectable.

Sorting recovered naive CD8 T cells on a CD8+CD4-CCR7+CD45RA+ profile. This clonotype was seen at least ten times. Its specificity is unknown. Trimming removed 2 bases from V and 5 bases from J; junction bases left unmatched: 8. Looked up from germline, CDR1 is SGHTA and CDR2 is FQGTGA. The CDR3 extends over 15 amino acids. The bulk TCR libraries were made with methods described before and with listed TCR primers. TCRdb fed the PCR reads into MiXCR, producing one record per CDR3 protein. The sample gives around 480,000 distinct CDR3 sequences, around 23% of which show up once; roughly 0.77% is in the top ten.

Source material: naive CD8+ T cells from blood, with Jurkat cell RNA spiked in. This sample's subset: FACS-sorted CD8+CD4-CCR7+CD45RA+ naive T cells. The rearrangement joins TRBV7-3 to TRBJ2-5; 7 positions agree with TRBD2. This receptor was identified in a human donor in good health. Some libraries in this study had Jurkat cell RNA spiked in. The CDR3 coding sequence is TGTGCCAGCAGCTTAGGCGGGAGTGCTTTGGAGACCCAGTACTTC. Translation: CASSLGGSALETQYF.